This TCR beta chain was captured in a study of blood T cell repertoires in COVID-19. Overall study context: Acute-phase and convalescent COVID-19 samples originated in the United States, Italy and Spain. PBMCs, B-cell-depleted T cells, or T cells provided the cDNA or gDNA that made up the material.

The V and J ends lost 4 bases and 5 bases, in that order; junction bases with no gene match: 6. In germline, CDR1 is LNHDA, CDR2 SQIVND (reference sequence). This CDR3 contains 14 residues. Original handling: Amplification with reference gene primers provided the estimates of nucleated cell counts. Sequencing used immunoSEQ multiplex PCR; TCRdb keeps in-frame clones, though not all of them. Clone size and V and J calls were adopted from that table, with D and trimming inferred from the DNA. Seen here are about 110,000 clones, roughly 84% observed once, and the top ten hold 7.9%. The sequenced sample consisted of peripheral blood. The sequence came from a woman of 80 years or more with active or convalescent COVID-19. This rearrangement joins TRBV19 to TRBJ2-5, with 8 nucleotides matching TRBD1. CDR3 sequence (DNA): TGTGCCAGTAGTAGCAACAGGGGGAGGGAGACCCAGTACTTC. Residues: CASSSNRGRETQYF.